This T cell receptor (beta chain) was found in a study of blood T cells in healthy people across ages. Roughly 10 milliliters was the volume of peripheral blood drawn from each donor. The germline V and J ends were trimmed by 8 bases and 6 bases, with 17 bases remaining between them. This CDR3 spans 14 amino acids. CDR1 is MNHEY and CDR2 is SVGEGT in the germline V gene. It was with a sample-barcoded 5' primer and a J-beta primer mix that a second PCR of roughly 6 to 12 cycles was run. Each cDNA molecule, via a template-switch adaptor with 12 random nucleotides, was tagged. TCRdb used MiXCR to reprocess the 5' RACE reads, holding one entry per CDR3 protein. The sample has 700,000 to 800,000 distinct CDR3 sequences; more than 40% are singletons.

Sequenced sample: blood. The chain couples TRBV6-2 or TRBV6-3 to TRBJ2-4; possible D gene TRBD2, 5 bases. This clonotype was obtained from a woman aged 60-75 years in good health. DNA for the CDR3: TGTGCCAGCTGTGAGGGCTGCGCCGGAAACATTCAGTACTTC. Translating gives CASCEGCAGNIQYF.